The rows below give T cell receptor beta chains drawn from one sample of a study of cytomegalovirus exposure and HLA in healthy donors. Sequencing was performed with immunoSEQ multiplex PCR; in TCRdb, only in-frame clones are kept and a portion is missing. The repertoire consists of around 100,000 clones, with over 50% occurring once and the leading ten covering about 3.9%. Sequenced sample: PBMCs. These receptors were taken from a man aged 25 to 45 in good health and CMV-seronegative. The conserved cysteine and the conserved F or W are not part of the CDR3 here. D genes are given only for firm matches.

d_gene | v_gene | CDR3aa
. | TRBV5-6 | ASSLEPVAGTDTQY
. | TRBV7-8 | ASSLARQIQY
. | TRBV6-6 | ASSEMYTEAF
TRBD2 | TRBV5-1 | ASSPGLAGNGEQF
. | TRBV5-4 | ASSLGGGTQY
TRBD2 | TRBV27 | ASTFSGRSIYEQY
. | TRBV11-3 | ASSFGTNRETQY
. | TRBV21-1 | ASVVNLAGVSYNEQF
. | TRBV6-5 | ASRHDRPSNEKLF
TRBD2 | TRBV29-1 | SAGTSGGRSYNEQF
TRBD2 | TRBV14 | ASSQSKAGGLYEQY
. | TRBV11-2 | ASSLRGVNTGELF
TRBD1 | TRBV9 | ASSLNPDRDDTGELF
TRBD2 | TRBV5-6 | ASSARTSGRHNEQF
TRBD1 | TRBV30 | AWSPGQGQRLGYT
TRBD1 | TRBV27 | ASSLSGTGGVPQH
TRBD1 | TRBV18 | ASSPTGDYGYT
. | TRBV21-1 | ASSKMTDFRSNQPQH
. | TRBV7-9 | ASDQKTYYNEQF
. | TRBV4-3 | ASSQATGPYEQY
TRBD1 | TRBV6-4 | ASSAQGGGGTEAF
. | TRBV28 | ASRLRVDTQY
. | TRBV15 | ATSREEGSSHEQY
TRBD2 | TRBV11-3 | ASSLGLAATDTQY
. | TRBV28 | ASSLTGNYGYT
TRBD1 | TRBV19 | ASSPSGGRESPLH
TRBD1 | TRBV4-3 | ASSQSGTVGTDTQY
. | TRBV30 | AWVSPELTYNEQF
. | TRBV7-6 | ASSLGRQYTGELF
TRBD1 | TRBV20-1 | SSTGGDGYT
. | TRBV4-2 | ASSQLSDNYGYT
TRBD2 | TRBV30 | AWSKLGRASAYEQY
. | TRBV7-2 | ASSSSRTERNYGYT
TRBD2 | TRBV5-4 | ASSLRLAGRTDTQY
. | TRBV6-5 | ASSYSFQGNYEQY
. | TRBV6-5 | ASSSGITGELF
TRBD2 | TRBV7-7 | ASSLTSGVETQY
TRBD1 | TRBV11-1 | ASSVVWDRGYTGELF
. | TRBV19 | ASSSGGAKAEAF
. | TRBV25-1 | ASSELRGIGDNEQF
TRBD2 | TRBV18 | ASSESGTSGMPILIYEQY
. | TRBV18 | ASSRGNSNQPQH
TRBD1 | TRBV19 | ASSMGDRAGDTQY
. | TRBV7-3 | ASSKGPDSASPGANVLT